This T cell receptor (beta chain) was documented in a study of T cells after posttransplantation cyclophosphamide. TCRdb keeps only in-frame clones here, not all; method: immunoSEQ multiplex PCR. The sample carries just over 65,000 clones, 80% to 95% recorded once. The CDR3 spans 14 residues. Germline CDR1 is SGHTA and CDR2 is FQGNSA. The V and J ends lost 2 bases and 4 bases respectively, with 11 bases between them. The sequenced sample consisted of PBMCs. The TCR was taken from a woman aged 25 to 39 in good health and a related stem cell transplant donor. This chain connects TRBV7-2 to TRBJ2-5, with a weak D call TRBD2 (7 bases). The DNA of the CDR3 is TGTGCCAGCAGCTTATCGGGGGGCCGAGAGACCCAGTACTTC. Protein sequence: CASSLSGGRETQYF.